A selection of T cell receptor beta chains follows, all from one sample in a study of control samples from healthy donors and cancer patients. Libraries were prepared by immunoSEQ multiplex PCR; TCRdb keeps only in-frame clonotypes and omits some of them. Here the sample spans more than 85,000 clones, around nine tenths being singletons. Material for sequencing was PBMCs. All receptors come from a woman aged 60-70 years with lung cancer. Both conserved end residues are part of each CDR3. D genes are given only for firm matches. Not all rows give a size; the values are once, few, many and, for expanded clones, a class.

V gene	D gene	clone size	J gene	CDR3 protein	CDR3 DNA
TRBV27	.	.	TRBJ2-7	CASSLALVYSYEQYF	TGTGCCAGCAGTTTAGCACTAGTCTACTCCTACGAGCAGTACTTC
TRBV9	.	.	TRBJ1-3	CASSVDLGGENTIYF	TGTGCCAGCAGCGTAGATTTGGGGGGCGAAAACACCATATATTTT
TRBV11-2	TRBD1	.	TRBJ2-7	CASSFSDRASYEQYF	TGTGCCAGCAGCTTCTCGGACAGGGCCAGCTACGAGCAGTACTTC
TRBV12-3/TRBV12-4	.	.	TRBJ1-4	CASSQNAGKLFF	TGTGCCAGCAGTCAGAATGCCGGGAAACTGTTTTTT
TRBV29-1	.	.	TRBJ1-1	CSVGTGAEGTEAFF	TGCAGCGTTGGAACGGGCGCGGAGGGAACTGAAGCTTTCTTT
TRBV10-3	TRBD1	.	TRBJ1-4	CAISENPPTGPNEKLFF	TGTGCCATCAGTGAGAATCCCCCGACAGGGCCTAATGAAAAACTGTTTTTT
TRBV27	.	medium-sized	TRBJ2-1	CASSLGGSYNEQFF	TGTGCCAGCAGTCTTGGGGGCTCCTACAATGAGCAGTTCTTC
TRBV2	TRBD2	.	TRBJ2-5	CASSEVLAGGETQYF	TGTGCCAGCAGTGAAGTTCTAGCGGGGGGAGAGACCCAGTACTTC
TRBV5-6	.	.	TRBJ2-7	CASSLGLGGLYEQYF	TGTGCCAGCAGCTTGGGTCTTGGGGGTCTCTACGAGCAGTACTTC
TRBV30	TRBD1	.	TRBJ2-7	CAWGQGTYEQYF	TGTGCCTGGGGACAGGGCACCTACGAGCAGTACTTC
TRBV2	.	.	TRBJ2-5	CASSALLGQETQYF	TGTGCCAGCAGTGCCCTGCTTGGCCAAGAGACCCAGTACTTC
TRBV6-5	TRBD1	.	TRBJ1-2	CASSYRGHGYTF	TGTGCCAGCAGTTACAGGGGGCATGGCTACACCTTC
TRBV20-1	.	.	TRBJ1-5	CSASVVNQPQHF	TGCAGTGCTAGTGTAGTTAATCAACCCCAGCATTTT
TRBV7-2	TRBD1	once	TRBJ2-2	CASSSFRGRGELFF	TGTGCCAGCAGCTCCTTCAGGGGGCGTGGGGAGCTGTTTTTT
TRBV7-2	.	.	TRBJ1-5	CASSLWGERSQPQHF	TGTGCCAGCAGCTTATGGGGGGAGCGCAGTCAGCCCCAGCATTTT
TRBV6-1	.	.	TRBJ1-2	CASSERSGFYGYTF	TGTGCCAGCAGTGAACGGTCGGGGTTCTATGGCTACACCTTC
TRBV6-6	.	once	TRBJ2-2	CASSLNGGAGELFF	TGTGCCAGCAGTTTAAACGGAGGGGCCGGGGAGCTGTTTTTT
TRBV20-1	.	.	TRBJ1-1	CSARKSIEAFF	TGCAGTGCTCGGAAGAGCATTGAAGCTTTCTTT
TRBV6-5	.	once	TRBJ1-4	CASNGQANEKLFF	TGTGCCAGCAATGGGCAGGCTAATGAAAAACTGTTTTTT
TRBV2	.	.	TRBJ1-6	CASMVANSPLHF	TGTGCCAGCATGGTTGCTAATTCACCCCTCCACTTT